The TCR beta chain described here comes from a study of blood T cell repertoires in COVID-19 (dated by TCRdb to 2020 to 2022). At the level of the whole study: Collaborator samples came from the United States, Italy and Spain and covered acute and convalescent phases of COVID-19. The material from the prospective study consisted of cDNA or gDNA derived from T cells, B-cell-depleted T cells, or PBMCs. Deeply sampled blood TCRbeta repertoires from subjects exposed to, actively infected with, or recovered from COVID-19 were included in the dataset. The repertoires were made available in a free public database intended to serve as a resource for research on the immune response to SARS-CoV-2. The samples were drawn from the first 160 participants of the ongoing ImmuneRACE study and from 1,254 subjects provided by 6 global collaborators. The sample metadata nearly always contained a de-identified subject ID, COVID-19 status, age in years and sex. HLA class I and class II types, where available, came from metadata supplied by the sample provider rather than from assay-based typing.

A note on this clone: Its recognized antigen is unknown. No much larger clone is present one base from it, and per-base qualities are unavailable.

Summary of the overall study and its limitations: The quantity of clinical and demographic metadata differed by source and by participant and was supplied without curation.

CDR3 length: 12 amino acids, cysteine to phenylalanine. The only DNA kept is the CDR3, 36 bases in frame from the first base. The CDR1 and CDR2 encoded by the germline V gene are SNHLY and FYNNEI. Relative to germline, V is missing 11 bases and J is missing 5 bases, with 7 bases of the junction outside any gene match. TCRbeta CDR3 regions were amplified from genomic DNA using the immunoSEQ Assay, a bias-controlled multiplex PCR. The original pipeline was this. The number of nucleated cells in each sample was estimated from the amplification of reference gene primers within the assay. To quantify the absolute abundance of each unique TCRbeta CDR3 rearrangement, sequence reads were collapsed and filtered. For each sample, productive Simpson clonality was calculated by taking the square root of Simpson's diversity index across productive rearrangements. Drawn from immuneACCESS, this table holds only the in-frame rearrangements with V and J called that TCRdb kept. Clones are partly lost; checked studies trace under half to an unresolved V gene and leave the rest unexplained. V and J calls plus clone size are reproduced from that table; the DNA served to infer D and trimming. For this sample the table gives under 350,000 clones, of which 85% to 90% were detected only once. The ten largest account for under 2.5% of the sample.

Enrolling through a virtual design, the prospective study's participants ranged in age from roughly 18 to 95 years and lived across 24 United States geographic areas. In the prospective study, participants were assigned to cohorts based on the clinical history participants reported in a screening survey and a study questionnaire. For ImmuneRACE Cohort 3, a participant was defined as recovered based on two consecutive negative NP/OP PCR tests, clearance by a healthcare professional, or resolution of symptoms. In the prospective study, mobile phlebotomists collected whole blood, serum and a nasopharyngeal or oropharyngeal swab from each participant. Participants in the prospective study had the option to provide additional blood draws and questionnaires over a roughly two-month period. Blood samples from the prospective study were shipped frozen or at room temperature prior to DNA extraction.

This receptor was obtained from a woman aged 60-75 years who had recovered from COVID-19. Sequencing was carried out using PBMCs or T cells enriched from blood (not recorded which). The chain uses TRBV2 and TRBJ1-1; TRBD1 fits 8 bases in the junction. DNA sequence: TGTGCCGACGGACAGGGTGGTACTGAAGCTTTCTTT. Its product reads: CADGQGGTEAFF.